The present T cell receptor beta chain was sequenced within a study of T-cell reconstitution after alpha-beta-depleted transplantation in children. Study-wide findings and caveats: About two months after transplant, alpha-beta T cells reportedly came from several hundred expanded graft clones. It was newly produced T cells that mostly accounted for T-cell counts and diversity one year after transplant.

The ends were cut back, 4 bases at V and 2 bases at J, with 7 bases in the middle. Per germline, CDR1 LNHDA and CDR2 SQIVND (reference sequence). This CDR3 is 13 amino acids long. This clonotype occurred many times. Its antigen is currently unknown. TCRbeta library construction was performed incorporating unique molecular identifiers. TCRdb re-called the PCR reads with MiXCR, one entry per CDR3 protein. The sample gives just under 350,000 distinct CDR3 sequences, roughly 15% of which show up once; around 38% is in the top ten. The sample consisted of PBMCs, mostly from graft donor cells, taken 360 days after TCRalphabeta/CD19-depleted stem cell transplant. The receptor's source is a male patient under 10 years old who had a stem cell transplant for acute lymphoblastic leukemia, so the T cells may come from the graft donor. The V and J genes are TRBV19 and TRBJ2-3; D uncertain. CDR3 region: CASSTSYTDTQYF. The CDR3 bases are TGTGCCAGTAGTACGTCTTACACAGATACGCAGTATTTT.